This T cell receptor (beta chain) was recorded in a study of T cells in Graves' hyperthyroidism and ophthalmopathy. This clonotype appeared a few times. Amplified regions were TCR beta CDR3 sequences from RNA transcripts. First-round RT-PCR of the TCR CDR3 relied on the HTBI primer set. TCRdb reprocessed the multiplex PCR reads via MiXCR and lists one record per CDR3 protein. The sample has approximately 600,000 distinct CDR3 sequences, about 17% seen once. Those patients with uncontrolled infection, other autoimmune disease, pregnancy or lactation were excluded. The material sequenced was blood. This TCR was sampled from a woman aged 25 to 45 with Graves' hyperthyroidism.

For the CDR3, the DNA is TGCAGTGCTAGAGGGGGGTCCGACAGGAATCAGCCCCAGCATTTT. This codes for CSARGGSDRNQPQHF. The chain links TRBV20-1 to TRBJ1-5; a weak D match, TRBD1 (6 bases). This CDR3 comprises 15 residues. The V end was cut by 1 base, the J end by 4 bases, with 14 bases between. CDR1 is DFQATT, CDR2 SNEGSKA, per germline (reference sequence).